These 32 T cell receptor beta chains came from one sample sequenced in a study of blood T cells in healthy people across ages. Next came a second PCR, run for about 7 to 12 cycles, which used a sample-barcoded 5' primer along with a J-beta primer mix. TCRdb reanalysed the 5' RACE reads using MiXCR and keeps one entry per CDR3 protein. The data contain roughly 1,500,000 distinct CDR3 sequences, about 35% of them singletons. Sequencing input: blood. The source of these receptors is a young woman in good health.

This clonotype was seen a handful of times. J is TRBJ2-6 and V is TRBV28; D uncertain. From germline, CDR1 is MDHEN and CDR2 SYDVKM. CDR3 length: 13 residues. The V end lost 8 bases, the J end lost 2 bases, and 7 bases lay between the germline ends. In nucleotides, the CDR3 is TGTGCCAGCGGCCCCACTGGGGCCAACGTCCTGACTTTC. It is translated as CASGPTGANVLTF.

This clonotype was observed a handful of times. The genes are TRBV20-1 and TRBJ1-2, with 8 nucleotides matching TRBD1. The V gene end was trimmed by 0 bases and the J gene end by 4 bases; junction bases not matched to a gene: 7. The CDR3 is made up of 15 amino acids. Germline V lookup: CDR1 DFQATT, CDR2 SNEGSKA (reference sequence). The CDR3 DNA is TGCAGTGCTAGAGATGGGACAGGAAGTTCCTATGGCTACACCTTC. As protein: CSARDGTGSSYGYTF.

This clonotype was counted between two and nine times. The gene calls are TRBV20-1 and TRBJ1-6, with D possibly TRBD1 on 5 matching bases. Germline values: CDR1 DFQATT, CDR2 SNEGSKA (reference sequence). The CDR3 is 12 residues long. CDR3 region: CGATDNNSPLHF. CDR3 sequence (DNA): TGCGGGGCCACCGACAATAATTCACCCCTCCACTTT.

This clonotype was seen more than once but under ten times. CDR3 DNA: TGTGCCAGCAGCGCTCGACTAGGAGATACGCAGTATTTT. Translating it yields CASSARLGDTQYF. The chain joins TRBV3-1 to TRBJ2-3; tentatively, D is TRBD2 (6 bases). Trimming stripped 5 bases from V and 5 bases from J, with 11 bases between. The length of the CDR3 is 13 residues. Germline V CDR1 and CDR2: LGHDT, YNNKEL (reference sequence).

The gene calls are TRBV20-1 and TRBJ2-1; TRBD1 matches at 9 bases. Germline V gives CDR1 DFQATT, CDR2 SNEGSKA (reference sequence). V trimming: 2 bases; J trimming: 2 bases; junction bases outside the gene matches: 4. The CDR3 covers 15 residues. The CDR3 sequence is CSARPTGGAYNEQFF. DNA for the CDR3: TGCAGTGCTAGACCGACAGGGGGGGCCTACAATGAGCAGTTCTTC.

This clonotype was seen once. The CDR3 here is CASSVGGGELFF. The CDR3 DNA reads as TGTGCCAGCAGCGTAGGCGGAGGGGAGCTGTTTTTT. The rearrangement links TRBV9 to TRBJ2-2; D remains ambiguous. Trimming shortened V by 0 bases and J by 8 bases, and 5 bases separated the two germline ends. The CDR3 runs to 12 residues. The germline gives CDR1 SGDLS, CDR2 YYNGEE. The full variable domain, rest sourced from reference TRBV9 and TRBJ2-2, is DSGVTQTPKHLITATGQRVTLRCSPRSGDLSVYWYQQSLDQGLQFLIQYYNGEERAKGNILERFSAQQFPDLHSELNLSSLELGDSALYFCASSVGGGELFFGEGSRLTVL.

This chain connects TRBV21-1 to TRBJ2-1; the table's TRBD1 call for D was not verified on the DNA. TRBV21-1 is a pseudogene locus. This CDR3 region has 18 residues. The CDR3 nucleotides are TGTGCCAGCAACCTAGATCCTCAAAGGAGGCGAAGGGGGGATGAGCAGTTCTTC. Its protein is CASNLDPQRRRRGDEQFF.

This clonotype has just a few counts. The rearrangement links TRBV4-1 to TRBJ2-5, with 10 bases lining up with TRBD2. V lost 1 base and J lost 3; bases outside the gene matches: 8. Germline values: CDR1 MGHRA, CDR2 YSYEKL. This CDR3 is 17 amino acids long. The CDR3 here is CASSQVLAGVLKETQYF. CDR3 in DNA: TGCGCCAGCAGCCAAGTCCTAGCGGGGGTCTTAAAAGAGACCCAGTACTTC.

The chain carries TRBV3-1 and TRBJ1-2; D uncertain. CDR3 size: 13 residues. Per germline, CDR1 LGHDT and CDR2 YNNKEL (reference sequence). V was shortened by 3 bases and J by 8 bases, with 13 bases between the two germline ends. The DNA for the CDR3 is TGTGCCAGCAGCCACTCCCAGGCTGCAGGCTACACCTTC. Translating it yields CASSHSQAAGYTF.

In this sample, this clonotype turned up once. At one end, the junction sequence differs from germline, possibly due to a read error. V and J are TRBV29-1 and TRBJ2-3; 10 bases map to TRBD2. There are 16 residues in the CDR3. The germline CDR1 and CDR2 sequences are SQVTM and ANQGSEA. CDR3 amino acids: CSIDASGRVSTDTQYF. Here the CDR3 DNA reads TGCAGCATTGATGCTAGCGGGAGAGTTAGTACAGATACGCAGTATTTT.

There are a few counts of this clonotype. J is TRBJ2-5 and V is TRBV20-1; D is possibly TRBD2 (6 bases). Trimming stripped 0 bases from V and 5 bases from J, with 10 bases between. CDR1 and CDR2 from the germline V gene are DFQATT and SNEGSKA (reference sequence). The CDR3 length is 13 residues. The CDR3 nucleotides are TGCAGTGCTAGAGAACCGGGACTCGAGACCCAGTACTTC. It encodes CSAREPGLETQYF.

The chain carries TRBV3-1 and TRBJ2-7, with 8 bases fitting TRBD2. With the DNA end fitting TRBJ2-5 better, the J assignment may be wrong. Germline CDR1 is LGHDT and CDR2 is YNNKEL (reference sequence). This CDR3 region has 14 residues. This CDR3 reads CASSQLGGAETQYF. DNA for the CDR3: TGTGCCAGCAGCCAACTCGGGGGGGCGGAGACCCAGTACTTC.

A few counts support this clonotype. This chain uses TRBV5-1 with TRBJ2-7; 7 bases fit TRBD1. Trimming took 3 bases from V and 2 from J; bases not matched to a gene: 5. The CDR3 is 14 residues long. CDR1 and CDR2 (germline): SGHRS, YFSETQ. The CDR3 nucleotides are TGCGCCAGCAGCTCCGGACAGGCTCCCTACGAGCAGTACTTC. Protein product: CASSSGQAPYEQYF.

This clonotype was detected ten times or more. The J gene is TRBJ2-1, the V gene TRBV15, with 7 bases lining up with TRBD2. CDR3 size: 17 residues. Trimming removed 0 bases from V and 1 base from J; junction bases left unmatched: 6. CDR1 is LNHNV, CDR2 YYDKDF, per germline (reference sequence). The CDR3 sequence is CATSRDGGSGSYNEQFF. CDR3 nucleotides: TGTGCCACCAGCAGAGATGGTGGTAGCGGGTCCTACAATGAGCAGTTCTTC.

The CDR3 DNA follows: TGTGCCAGCAGTGAAGTGTTGTTTAGTAATGAGCAGTTCTTC. Its translation is CASSEVLFSNEQFF. V usage is TRBV2 and J usage is TRBJ2-1; no firm D call. V lost 1 base and J 7 bases, leaving 11 bases between the germline ends. CDR1 is SNHLY, CDR2 FYNNEI, per germline. The CDR3 consists of 14 residues.

The chain recombines TRBV28 with TRBJ2-6; D is perhaps TRBD1 (5 bases). This CDR3 comprises 18 residues. With 6 bases removed from V and 0 bases from J, the gap between germline ends came to 18 bases. Germline CDR1 is MDHEN and CDR2 is SYDVKM. The CDR3 nucleotides read TGTGCCAGCAGCTTGTCTTTATCAGGGCTCTCTGGGGCCAACGTCCTGACTTTC. Protein sequence: CASSLSLSGLSGANVLTF. The entire variable domain, with the rest obtained from reference TRBV28 and TRBJ2-6, is as follows: DVKVTQSSRYLVKRTGEKVFLECVQDMDHENMFWYRQDPGLGLRLIYFSYDVKMKEKGDIPEGYSVSREKKERFSLILESASTNQTSMYLCASSLSLSGLSGANVLTFGAGSRLTVL.

The J gene is TRBJ2-3, the V gene TRBV27; 13 nucleotides line up with TRBD2. The V and J ends lost 7 bases and 4 bases, in that order; junction bases with no gene match: 8. The CDR3 extends over 16 amino acids. Germline loops: CDR1 MNHEY, CDR2 SMNVEV (reference sequence). The CDR3 DNA is TGTGCCAGCACTCCGGGACTAGCGGGGTTACCAGATACGCAGTATTTT. This gives the protein CASTPGLAGLPDTQYF.

V and J are TRBV7-8 and TRBJ2-5; tentatively, D is TRBD1 (6 bases). The V gene's germline CDR1 is SGHVS and CDR2 FQNEAQ. This CDR3 region has 14 residues. V was pared by 7 bases and J by 7 bases, with 19 bases between. CDR3 in amino acids: CASTAMGLGGTQYF. The CDR3 coding sequence is TGTGCCAGCACCGCCATGGGGTTAGGGGGGACCCAGTACTTC. Full variable domain (missing parts from reference TRBV7-8 and TRBJ2-5): GAGVSQSPRYKVAKRGQDVALRCDPISGHVSLFWYQQALGQGPEFLTYFQNEAQLDKSGLPSDRFFAERPEGSVSTLKIQRTQQEDSAVYLCASTAMGLGGTQYFGPGTRLLVL.

This clonotype was counted between two and nine times. The gene calls are TRBV7-3 and TRBJ2-3, with 13 bases matching TRBD2. The CDR3 spans 18 residues. Germline V gene sequence: CDR1 SGHTA, CDR2 FQGTGA. V lost 5 bases, J lost 2 bases, and 10 bases stayed unmatched. The DNA for the CDR3 is TGTGCCAGCAGCCCCAGACTAGCGGGGGGTCTGACCACAGATACGCAGTATTTT. Its protein is CASSPRLAGGLTTDTQYF.

The gene calls are TRBV2 and TRBJ1-5; no reliable D call. The CDR3 length is 13 residues. Per germline, CDR1 SNHLY and CDR2 FYNNEI. Trimming stripped 7 bases from V and 2 bases from J, with 9 bases between. This CDR3 is CASTTAGNQPQHF. The DNA of the CDR3 is TGTGCCAGCACCACTGCCGGCAATCAGCCCCAGCATTTT.

About this clonotype itself: A much larger clone differs by one base, so this may be a read error. The rearrangement links TRBV29-1 to TRBJ2-1; 7 bases are a match to TRBD2. From germline, CDR1 is SQVTM and CDR2 ANQGSEA. The trim removed 5 bases at V and 9 bases at J, leaving 10 bases unmatched. CDR3 length: 13 residues. This CDR3 is CSVPSRDYAEQFF. CDR3 sequence (DNA): TGCAGCGTTCCCAGTCGGGACTACGCTGAGCAGTTCTTC.

The chain links TRBV3-1 to TRBJ2-3, with 8 positions matching TRBD2. There are 15 residues in the CDR3. Germline V gives CDR1 LGHDT, CDR2 YNNKEL (reference sequence). With V trimmed by 2 bases and J by 6 bases, 7 bases remained unmatched. CDR3 DNA sequence: TGTGCCAGCAGCCAACGTAGCGGGAACGCGGATACGCAGTATTTT. It encodes CASSQRSGNADTQYF.

The V gene is TRBV6-1, the J gene TRBJ2-7; weak D call: TRBD1 (6 bases). The CDR3 runs 15 residues. V lost 8 bases, J lost 0 bases, and 17 bases lay in between. Per germline, CDR1 MNHNS and CDR2 SASEGT. CDR3 in amino acids: CASQRTTGSSYEQYF. CDR3 DNA: TGTGCCAGCCAAAGAACGACAGGAAGCTCCTACGAGCAGTACTTC.

This clonotype was seen many times. The rearrangement uses TRBV29-1 and TRBJ2-6; D gene unclear. This CDR3 comprises 15 residues. Trimming took off 4 bases at V and 0 bases at J, with 10 bases between the two ends. CDR1 and CDR2 (germline): SQVTM, ANQGSEA. CDR3 loop: CSVGDGYSGANVLTF. Here the CDR3 DNA reads TGCAGCGTTGGGGATGGCTACTCTGGGGCCAACGTCCTGACTTTC.

This clonotype was detected only a few times. The chain combines TRBV18 with TRBJ2-7, with D perhaps TRBD1 (6 bases). V lost 3 bases to trimming and J lost 7 bases, with 22 bases between them. CDR1 KGHSH and CDR2 LQKENI come from the germline V gene. The CDR3 runs to 16 residues. CDR3 nucleotide sequence: TGTGCCAGCTCACCTGACGAGGGGGTTGCGACTATTGAGCAGTACTTC. It encodes CASSPDEGVATIEQYF.

CDR3 amino acids: CASSPGRVAYNEQFF. The CDR3 DNA reads TGTGCCAGCAGCCCTGGACGCGTCGCCTACAATGAGCAGTTCTTC. J is TRBJ2-1 and V is TRBV27, with D unclear. With 6 bases removed from V and 2 bases from J, the gap between germline ends came to 14 bases. Germline V lookup: CDR1 MNHEY, CDR2 SMNVEV (reference sequence). CDR3 length: 15 amino acids.

The chain joins TRBV3-1 to TRBJ2-7; D is perhaps TRBD1 (6 bases). Germline V gives CDR1 LGHDT, CDR2 YNNKEL (reference sequence). This CDR3 contains 19 residues. V lost 3 bases, J lost 3 bases, and 27 bases lay in between. The CDR3 nucleotides are TGTGCCAGCAGCCATTCCCTTGGGGGCAGGACCAATCTAATCTACGAGCAGTACTTC. Translating it yields CASSHSLGGRTNLIYEQYF.

This clonotype was counted between two and nine times. The gene calls are TRBV29-1 and TRBJ1-4, with D tentatively TRBD1 (5 bases). The V and J ends lost 6 bases and 8 bases respectively, with 13 bases between them. Germline V gives CDR1 SQVTM, CDR2 ANQGSEA. This CDR3 comprises 12 residues. CDR3 coding DNA: TGCAGCGTCATGGACGGGGGAGAAAAACTGTTTTTT. It is translated as CSVMDGGEKLFF. The full variable domain, with the rest looked up from reference TRBV29-1 and TRBJ1-4, is SAVISQKPSRDICQRGTSLTIQCQVDSQVTMMFWYRQQPGQSLTLIATANQGSEATYESGFVIDKFPISRPNLTFSTLTVSNMSPEDSSIYLCSVMDGGEKLFFGSGTQLSVL.

The chain recombines TRBV20-1 with TRBJ2-7; the D gene could be TRBD1 or TRBD2 (5 bases each). This CDR3 comprises 16 residues. Germline values: CDR1 DFQATT, CDR2 SNEGSKA (reference sequence). The V end lost 2 bases, the J end lost 0 bases, and 17 bases lay between the germline ends. The CDR3 here is CSARQTRGTSSYEQYF. The CDR3 region has the DNA TGCAGTGCTAGACAAACGAGGGGAACTAGCTCCTACGAGCAGTACTTC.

The V and J genes are TRBV3-1 and TRBJ2-5; TRBD1 agrees at 10 bases. Germline V gene lookup returns CDR1 LGHDT and CDR2 YNNKEL (reference sequence). The CDR3 spans 15 residues. V was pared by 6 bases and J by 5 bases, with 9 bases of the junction left unmatched. This CDR3 is CASRATGGSSETQYF. In DNA, the CDR3 is TGTGCCAGCAGAGCGACAGGGGGCTCTTCCGAGACCCAGTACTTC.

This clonotype was recorded a few times. The gene calls are TRBV28 and TRBJ2-5; D gene unclear. Judging by the DNA end, TRBJ2-7 fits better; the J call may be wrong. Germline V gene lookup returns CDR1 MDHEN and CDR2 SYDVKM. This CDR3 is 15 amino acids long. This CDR3 is CASSLGKVGTYEQYF. The CDR3 DNA reads TGTGCCAGCAGTTTAGGAAAGGTCGGAACGTACGAGCAGTACTTC.

This clonotype was seen more than once but under ten times. The chain employs TRBV28 and TRBJ2-7; a possible D gene is TRBD2 (5 bases). CDR1 is MDHEN and CDR2 is SYDVKM in the germline V gene. CDR3 length: 15 residues. Trimming took off 6 bases at V and 0 bases at J, with 15 bases between the two ends. The CDR3: CASRGSGLISYEQYF. As DNA, the CDR3 is TGTGCCAGCAGGGGCAGCGGTTTAATCTCCTACGAGCAGTACTTC. Filled out from reference TRBV28 and TRBJ2-7, the complete variable domain reads DVKVTQSSRYLVKRTGEKVFLECVQDMDHENMFWYRQDPGLGLRLIYFSYDVKMKEKGDIPEGYSVSREKKERFSLILESASTNQTSMYLCASRGSGLISYEQYFGPGTRLTVT.